A single sample gave rise to the 15 T cell receptor beta chains below, sequenced in a study of T cell changes during pregnancy in multiple sclerosis. TCRdb keeps only in-frame clones here, not all; method: immunoSEQ multiplex PCR. The data contain around 49,000 clones, roughly 91% of them singletons. Sequencing was performed on CD4+ T cells from peripheral blood mononuclear cells, taken after pregnancy. These receptors were collected from a female donor in good health, enrolled as a control in a pregnancy study.

The rearrangement joins TRBV18 to TRBJ2-2; possibly TRBD2 for D (5 bases). Germline CDR1 and CDR2: KGHSH and LQKENI. V lost 6 bases to trimming and J lost 6 bases, with 11 bases between them. The length of the CDR3 is 13 residues. The CDR3 DNA reads as TGTGCCAGCTCCCCGAGGGTGTCCGGGGAGCTGTTTTTT. It codes for CASSPRVSGELFF. Combining the CDR3 with reference TRBV18 and TRBJ2-2 gives the whole variable domain NAGVMQNPRHLVRRRGQEARLRCSPMKGHSHVYWYRQLPEEGLKFMVYLQKENIIDESGMPKERFSAEFPKEGPSILRIQQVVRGDSAAYFCASSPRVSGELFFGEGSRLTVL.

This sequence joins TRBV5-1 and TRBJ2-7; 9 nucleotides line up with TRBD2. The CDR3 has 15 amino acids. Germline loops: CDR1 SGHRS, CDR2 YFSETQ. J was trimmed by 1 base and V by 4 bases; bases with no gene match: 6. The CDR3 bases are TGCGCCAGCAGCCGTAGCGGGGGTGAATCCTACGAGCAGTACTTC. Protein: CASSRSGGESYEQYF.

The CDR3 here is CASSLRGLAREQYF. The CDR3 bases are TGTGCCAGCAGTTTAAGAGGTCTAGCTAGGGAGCAGTACTTC. The chain joins TRBV28 to TRBJ2-7; D perhaps matches TRBD2 (5 bases). Germline assignment: CDR1 MDHEN and CDR2 SYDVKM. Trimming took 2 bases from V and 7 from J, leaving 15 bases between them. CDR3 length: 14 amino acids.

This clone was seen a single time. The chain carries TRBV19 and TRBJ1-5; 9 bases line up with TRBD1. In germline, CDR1 is LNHDA, CDR2 SQIVND (reference sequence). CDR3 length: 13 residues. V shed 8 bases and J 1 base; nucleotides not matched to a gene: 0. In nucleotides, the CDR3 is TGTGCCAGTGACAGGGGGAGCAATCAGCCCCAGCATTTT. As protein: CASDRGSNQPQHF.

The rearrangement uses TRBV2 and TRBJ1-6, with 7 positions matching TRBD1. The V gene's germline CDR1 is SNHLY and CDR2 FYNNEI. The CDR3 runs to 14 residues. Unmatched junction bases numbered 5, after V lost 6 bases and J lost 6 bases. The CDR3 loop is CASSAGTVNSPLHF. CDR3 coding DNA: TGTGCCAGCAGCGCCGGGACAGTTAATTCACCCCTCCACTTT.

The chain recombines TRBV18 with TRBJ2-2, with 7 bases lining up with TRBD2. V lost 3 bases and J lost 5; bases outside the gene matches: 9. The CDR3 sequence is 16 residues long. CDR1 and CDR2 from the germline V gene are KGHSH and LQKENI. Written as DNA, the CDR3 is TGTGCCAGCTCACCCAGGTCCAGCGGGGCGACCGGGGAGCTGTTTTTT. This encodes CASSPRSSGATGELFF.

This rearrangement joins TRBV15 to TRBJ2-7, with TRBD1 identical over 9 bases. Trimming removed 1 base from V and 6 bases from J; junction bases left unmatched: 13. The CDR3 is 17 amino acids. Germline V gene data show CDR1 as LNHNV and CDR2 as YYDKDF (reference sequence). Written as DNA, the CDR3 is TGTGCCACCAGCAGAGCCCGGGTCGGGACAGGGAACCGCGAGCAGTACTTC. It is translated as CATSRARVGTGNREQYF.

This clone was detected once. The J gene is TRBJ2-7, the V gene TRBV18, with no clear D. V lost 2 bases and J 0 bases, leaving 5 bases between the germline ends. The CDR3 has 13 residues. Germline lookup yields CDR1 KGHSH and CDR2 LQKENI. CDR3 sequence (DNA): TGTGCCAGCTCACCAGGCAGCTCCTACGAGCAGTACTTC. Translating gives CASSPGSSYEQYF.

The CDR3 is CASRKHPQGRANEQFF. Here the CDR3 DNA reads TGTGCCAGCAGAAAACACCCTCAGGGCCGCGCTAATGAGCAGTTCTTC. The chain is built from TRBV6-6 and TRBJ2-1; TRBD1 might be the D (5 bases). The CDR3 length is 16 residues. Per germline, CDR1 MNHNY and CDR2 SVGAGI (reference sequence). V was pared by 6 bases and J by 7 bases, with 22 bases between.

Here the CDR3 DNA reads TGTGCCAGCAGCTTAGAGGAATGGGACAGGGGATTGACTGAAGCTTTCTTT. It specifies CASSLEEWDRGLTEAFF. The chain employs TRBV7-6 and TRBJ1-1; 10 nucleotides match TRBD1. The V gene end was trimmed by 1 base and the J gene end by 5 bases; junction bases not matched to a gene: 10. The germline V gene encodes CDR1 SGHVS and CDR2 FNYEAQ. This CDR3 spans 17 amino acids.

This chain connects TRBV6-1 to TRBJ1-1, with D unresolved. Trimming took 6 bases from V and 0 from J, leaving 8 bases between them. From germline, CDR1 is MNHNS and CDR2 SASEGT. The CDR3 is 13 amino acids. CDR3 region: CASREHMNTEAFF. CDR3 DNA sequence: TGTGCCAGCAGGGAGCACATGAACACTGAAGCTTTCTTT.

This chain uses TRBV6-1 with TRBJ1-5; TRBD1 is a possible D gene (5 bases). The CDR3 sequence is 14 residues long. Germline V CDR1 and CDR2: MNHNS, SASEGT. Trimming stripped 2 bases from V and 5 bases from J, with 10 bases between. Written as DNA, the CDR3 is TGTGCCAGCAGTGAATCGGGGGGATATCAGCCCCAGCATTTT. It encodes CASSESGGYQPQHF.

The V gene is TRBV10-1, the J gene TRBJ2-3, with D possibly being TRBD1 (6 bases). With 8 bases removed from V and 4 bases from J, the gap between germline ends came to 13 bases. Germline V gene lookup returns CDR1 WNHNN and CDR2 SYGVQD (reference sequence). This CDR3 region has 13 residues. The CDR3, as DNA: TGCGCCAGCCCCGAGAGGGGGTCAGATACGCAGTATTTT. This encodes CASPERGSDTQYF.

CDR3 in amino acids: CASSYSLNYGYTF. In DNA form, the CDR3 reads TGTGCCAGCAGTTACAGCCTTAACTATGGCTACACCTTC. The chain recombines TRBV6-6 with TRBJ1-2; the D is unclear. The CDR3 extends over 13 amino acids. V lost 2 bases to trimming and J lost 1 base, with 5 bases between them. Germline V CDR1 and CDR2: MNHNY, SVGAGI (reference sequence).

The chain uses TRBV27 and TRBJ2-5; the match to TRBD2 covers 11 bases. CDR3 length: 17 residues. The trim removed 10 bases at V and 0 bases at J, leaving 13 bases unmatched. Germline V gives CDR1 MNHEY, CDR2 SMNVEV (reference sequence). Here the CDR3 reads CATLRLAGYQYQETQYF. CDR3 DNA sequence: TGTGCCACTCTAAGACTAGCGGGATATCAGTACCAAGAGACCCAGTACTTC.